A selection of T cell receptor beta chains follows, all from one sample in a study of technical replicates of blood from several donors. The repertoire was sequenced with immunoSEQ multiplex PCR; TCRdb's copy has only in-frame clones and lacks some. Of tens of thousands of clones in the sample, approximately 96% were seen once. Sequencing was done on a sample of T cells isolated from PBMCs. These receptor sequences come from a human donor in good health. The CDR3 runs from the conserved cysteine through the conserved F or W. A D gene is named only where the DNA matches it firmly. Rows may omit the clone size; those that give it use once, few, many or a size class.

J gene | clone size | V gene | D gene | CDR3 protein | CDR3 DNA
TRBJ2-2 | NA | TRBV5-6 | TRBD2 | CASSLESALAGHNTGELFF | TGTGCCAGCAGCTTGGAAAGTGCACTAGCGGGACATAACACCGGGGAGCTGTTTTTT
TRBJ1-1 | once | TRBV4-2 | NA | CAITGTENTEAFF | TGTGCCATCACTGGGACTGAGAACACTGAAGCTTTCTTT
TRBJ1-1 | NA | TRBV6-5 | NA | CASSYIPGGDTEAFF | TGTGCCAGCAGTTACATTCCAGGAGGGGACACTGAAGCTTTCTTT
TRBJ1-2 | NA | TRBV30 | NA | CAWSYPLGRDGYTF | TGTGCCTGGAGTTACCCCCTCGGGAGGGACGGCTACACCTTC
TRBJ2-7 | NA | TRBV7-3 | NA | CASSLLGQRAYEQYF | TGTGCCAGCAGCTTATTGGGACAACGAGCCTACGAGCAGTACTTC
TRBJ2-1 | NA | TRBV6-1 | NA | CASSLLAYNEQFF | TGTGCCAGCAGTTTACTAGCTTACAATGAGCAGTTCTTC
TRBJ2-1 | NA | TRBV20-1 | NA | CSAGEQFF | TGCAGTGCCGGTGAGCAGTTCTTC
TRBJ2-7 | few | TRBV7-3 | TRBD1 | CASSPGQGWGYEQYF | TGTGCCAGCAGCCCCGGACAGGGTTGGGGGTACGAGCAGTACTTC
TRBJ2-1 | once | TRBV30 | TRBD1 | CAWSVGTGMNNEQFF | TGTGCCTGGAGTGTTGGGACAGGGATGAACAATGAGCAGTTCTTC
TRBJ1-2 | NA | TRBV11-2 | NA | CASSWEGLNYGYTF | TGTGCCAGCAGCTGGGAGGGGCTAAACTATGGCTACACCTTC
TRBJ2-7 | NA | TRBV28 | NA | CASKGVYYEQYF | TGTGCCAGCAAAGGAGTATACTACGAGCAGTACTTC